This T cell receptor (beta chain) was captured in a study of naive and memory T cell subsets. Notes on the study in general: Naive and memory subsets had different power law exponents for TCR abundance. In CD4 and CD8 cells, diversity dropped from naive through EMRA. RNA-based TCR counts may shift with T cell activation and differentiation. Clonotypes here are unpaired alpha or beta chain sequences. Especially in CD8 cells, naive repertoires contained a few larger clonotypes, possibly CD45RA-re-expressing memory cells.

This clonotype was seen a handful of times. The antigen remains undetermined. V was pared by 5 bases and J by 0 bases, with 18 bases between. CDR3 length equals 17 residues. Germline V gene lookup returns CDR1 SGHNT and CDR2 YENEEA. Both TRBC1 and TRBC2 were covered by a beta constant-region primer of two equimolar oligonucleotides. Four rounds of PCR amplified the ligated cDNA using nested alpha and beta constant-region primers plus SP2. TCRdb re-called the UMI-ligation and nested PCR reads through MiXCR, storing one row per CDR3 protein. Of some 110,000 distinct CDR3 sequences in the sample, about 14% are singletons; the top ten hold 2.8%.

The sample comprised naive CD8+ T cells from blood. This TCR came from a human donor in good health. This sequence joins TRBV11-3 and TRBJ2-3; maybe TRBD2 (6 bases). The CDR3 nucleotides are TGTGCCAGCAGCCCTGGGGCGATTGGAGGGAGCACAGATACGCAGTATTTT. This translates into CASSPGAIGGSTDTQYF.